This T cell receptor (beta chain) was found in a study of CD4 T cells in relation to SARS-CoV-2 and coronaviruses. Study information: Negative control cultures got HIV-1 Nef peptides or no peptide. Study-wide results and caveats: No donor gave both pre-pandemic and post-infection samples.

This clone has more than one count but fewer than ten. What it binds is not known. There are 11 residues in the CDR3. V lost 9 bases, J lost 1 base, and 6 bases lay in between. Germline V gives CDR1 SGHVS, CDR2 FQNEAQ. CD4+ T cells from unexposed donors were obtained before the COVID-19 pandemic (2011-2018). Isolation of CD4+ T cells took place after about 9 days in culture. The repertoire was sequenced with immunoSEQ multiplex PCR; TCRdb's copy has only in-frame clones and lacks some. The repertoire has 20,000 to 25,000 clones, 78% of them found once; the top ten carry about a sixth. What was sequenced was CD4+ T cells from PBMCs, cultured in vitro. V gene TRBV7-8 combines with J gene TRBJ2-5; D remains unclear. The TCR was taken from a human donor in good health. For the CDR3, the DNA is TGTGCCAGGGCACCCCAAGAGACCCAGTACTTC. Protein: CARAPQETQYF.